In this sample, the clone carrying this T cell receptor beta chain turned up a few times. Between the trimmed V and J ends, which lost 6 bases and 0 bases, there was a span of 17 bases. This CDR3 region has 15 residues. Germline V gene sequence: CDR1 SQVTM, CDR2 ANQGSEA. This sample was taken from a study of cytomegalovirus exposure and HLA in healthy donors. The PCR used 60 Vbeta and 13 Jbeta primers. TCRdb's table, derived via immunoSEQ multiplex PCR, lists solely in-frame clones and lacks some. Counted here are around 100,000 clones, about four fifths occurring once; the ten biggest clones make up about a fifth.

The TCR originated in a man aged 25 to 45 in good health and CMV-seropositive. Input material: PBMCs. The V gene is TRBV29-1, the J gene TRBJ1-2; D is perhaps TRBD1 (5 bases). CDR3 coding DNA: TGCAGCGTGGAGGCCCCTGGGGGGTCTAACTATGGCTACACCTTC. As protein: CSVEAPGGSNYGYTF.